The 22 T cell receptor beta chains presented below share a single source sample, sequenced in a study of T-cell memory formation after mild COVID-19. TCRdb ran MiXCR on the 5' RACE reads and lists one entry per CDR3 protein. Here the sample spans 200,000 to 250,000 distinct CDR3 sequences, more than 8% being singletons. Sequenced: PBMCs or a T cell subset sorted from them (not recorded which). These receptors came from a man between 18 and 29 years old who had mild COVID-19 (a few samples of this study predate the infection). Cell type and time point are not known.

Here the CDR3 DNA reads TGTGCCAGCAGCTTATTCCCAGGGGGGAACTATGGCTACACCTTC. As protein: CASSLFPGGNYGYTF. The genes are TRBV11-2 and TRBJ1-2, with TRBD1 matching 7 bases. From germline, CDR1 is SGHAT and CDR2 FQNNGV. The CDR3 consists of 15 residues. V dropped 2 bases and J dropped 2; count of bases not matched to a gene: 5.

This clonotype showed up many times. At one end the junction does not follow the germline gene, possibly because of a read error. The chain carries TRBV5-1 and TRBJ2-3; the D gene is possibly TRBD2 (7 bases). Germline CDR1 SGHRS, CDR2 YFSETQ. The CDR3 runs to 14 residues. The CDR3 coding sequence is TGTGCCAGCAGTTTATCGGGGGGCCAAGATACGCAGTATTTT. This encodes CASSLSGGQDTQYF.

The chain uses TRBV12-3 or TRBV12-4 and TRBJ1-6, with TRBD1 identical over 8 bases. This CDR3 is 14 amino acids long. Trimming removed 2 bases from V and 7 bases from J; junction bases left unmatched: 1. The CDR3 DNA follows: TGTGCCAGCAGTTTATACAGGGGGAATTCACCCCTCCACTTT. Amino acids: CASSLYRGNSPLHF.

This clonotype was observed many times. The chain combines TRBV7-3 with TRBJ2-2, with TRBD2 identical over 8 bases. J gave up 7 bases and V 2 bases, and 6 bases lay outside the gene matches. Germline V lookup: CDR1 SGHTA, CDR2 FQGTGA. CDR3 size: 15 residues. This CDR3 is CASSLLGGAIGELFF. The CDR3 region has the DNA TGTGCCAGCAGCTTACTCGGGGGGGCTATCGGGGAGCTGTTTTTT.

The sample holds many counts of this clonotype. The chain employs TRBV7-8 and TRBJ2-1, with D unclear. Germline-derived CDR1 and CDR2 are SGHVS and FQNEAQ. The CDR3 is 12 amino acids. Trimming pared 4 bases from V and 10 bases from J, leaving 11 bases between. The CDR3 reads CASSSPGGEQFF. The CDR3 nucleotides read TGTGCCAGCAGCTCCCCAGGCGGAGAGCAGTTCTTC.

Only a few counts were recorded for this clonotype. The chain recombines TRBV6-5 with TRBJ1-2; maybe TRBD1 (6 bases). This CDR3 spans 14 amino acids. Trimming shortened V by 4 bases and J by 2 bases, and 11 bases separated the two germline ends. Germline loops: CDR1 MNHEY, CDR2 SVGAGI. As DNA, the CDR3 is TGTGCCAGCAGTTGGGACAACGAAAACTATGGCTACACCTTC. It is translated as CASSWDNENYGYTF.

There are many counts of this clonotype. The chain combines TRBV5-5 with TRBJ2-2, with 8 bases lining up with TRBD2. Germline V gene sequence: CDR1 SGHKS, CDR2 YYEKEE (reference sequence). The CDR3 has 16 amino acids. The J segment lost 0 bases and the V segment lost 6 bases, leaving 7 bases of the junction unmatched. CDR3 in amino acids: CASNIRLAPNTGELFF. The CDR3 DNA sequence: TGTGCCAGCAACATACGACTAGCGCCGAACACCGGGGAGCTGTTTTTT.

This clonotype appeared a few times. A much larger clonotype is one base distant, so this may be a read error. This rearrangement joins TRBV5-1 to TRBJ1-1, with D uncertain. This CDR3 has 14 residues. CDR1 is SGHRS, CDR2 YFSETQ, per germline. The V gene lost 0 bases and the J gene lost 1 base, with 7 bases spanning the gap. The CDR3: CASSLEPSNTEAFF. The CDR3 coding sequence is TGCGCCAGCAGCTTGGAACCGTCGAACACTGAAGCTTTCTTT.

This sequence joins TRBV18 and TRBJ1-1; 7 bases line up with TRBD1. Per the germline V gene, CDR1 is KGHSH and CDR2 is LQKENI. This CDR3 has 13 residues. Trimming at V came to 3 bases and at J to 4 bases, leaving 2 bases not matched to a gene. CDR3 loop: CASSPHRGTEAFF. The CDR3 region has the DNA TGTGCCAGCTCACCGCACAGGGGCACTGAAGCTTTCTTT.

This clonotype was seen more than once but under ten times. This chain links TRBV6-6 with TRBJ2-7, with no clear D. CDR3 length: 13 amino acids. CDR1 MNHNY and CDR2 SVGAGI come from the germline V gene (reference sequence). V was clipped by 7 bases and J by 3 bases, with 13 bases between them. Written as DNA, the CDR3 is TGTGCCAGCACCCCCTGGAGATGCTACGAGCAGTACTTC. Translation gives CASTPWRCYEQYF.

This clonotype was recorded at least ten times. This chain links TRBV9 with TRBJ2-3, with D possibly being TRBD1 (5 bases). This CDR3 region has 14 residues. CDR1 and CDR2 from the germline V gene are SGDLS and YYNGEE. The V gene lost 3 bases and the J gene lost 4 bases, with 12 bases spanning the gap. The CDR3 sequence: CASSESGAADTQYF. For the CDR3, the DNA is TGTGCCAGCAGCGAGAGTGGGGCGGCAGATACGCAGTATTTT.

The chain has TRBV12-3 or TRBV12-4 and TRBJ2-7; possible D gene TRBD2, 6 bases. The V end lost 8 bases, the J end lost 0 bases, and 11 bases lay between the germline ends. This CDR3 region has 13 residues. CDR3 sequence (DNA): TGTGCCAGCTGGAGGAGGGACTCCTACGAGCAGTACTTC. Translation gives CASWRRDSYEQYF.

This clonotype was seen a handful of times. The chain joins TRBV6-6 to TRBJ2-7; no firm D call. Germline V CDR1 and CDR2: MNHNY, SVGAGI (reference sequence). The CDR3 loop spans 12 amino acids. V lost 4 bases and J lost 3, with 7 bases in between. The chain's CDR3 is CASSSVGYEQYV. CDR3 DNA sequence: TGTGCCAGCAGTTCCGTCGGCTACGAGCAGTACGTC.

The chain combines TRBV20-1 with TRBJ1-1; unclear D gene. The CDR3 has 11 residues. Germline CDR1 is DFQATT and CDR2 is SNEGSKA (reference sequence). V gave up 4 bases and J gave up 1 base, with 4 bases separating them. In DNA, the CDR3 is TGCAGTGCTAAAGGGAACACTGAAGCTTTCTTT. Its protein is CSAKGNTEAFF.

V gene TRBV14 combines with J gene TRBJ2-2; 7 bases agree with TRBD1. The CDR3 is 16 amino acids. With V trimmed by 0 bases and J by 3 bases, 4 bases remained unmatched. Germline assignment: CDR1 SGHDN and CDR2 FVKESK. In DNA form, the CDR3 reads TGTGCCAGCAGCCAAGAAAGGGACAGATACACCGGGGAGCTGTTTTTT. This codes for CASSQERDRYTGELFF.

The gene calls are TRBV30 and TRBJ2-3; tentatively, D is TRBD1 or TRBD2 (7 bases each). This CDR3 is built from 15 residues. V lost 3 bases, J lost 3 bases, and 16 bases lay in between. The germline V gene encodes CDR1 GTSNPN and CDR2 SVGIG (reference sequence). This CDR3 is CAWRGAGGGTDTQYF. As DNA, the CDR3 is TGTGCCTGGAGGGGAGCAGGGGGAGGGACAGATACGCAGTATTTT. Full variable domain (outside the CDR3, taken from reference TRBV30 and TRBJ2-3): SQTIHQWPATLVQPVGSPLSLECTVEGTSNPNLYWYRQAAGRGLQLLFYSVGIGQISSEVPQNLSASRPQDRQFILSSKKLLLSDSGFYLCAWRGAGGGTDTQYFGPGTRLTVL.

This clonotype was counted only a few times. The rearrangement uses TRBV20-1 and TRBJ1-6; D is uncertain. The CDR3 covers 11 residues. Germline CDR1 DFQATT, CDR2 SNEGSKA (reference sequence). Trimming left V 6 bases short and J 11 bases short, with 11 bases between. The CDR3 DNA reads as TGCAGTGCCCCCAAAGGGACACCCCTCCACTTT. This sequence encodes CSAPKGTPLHF.

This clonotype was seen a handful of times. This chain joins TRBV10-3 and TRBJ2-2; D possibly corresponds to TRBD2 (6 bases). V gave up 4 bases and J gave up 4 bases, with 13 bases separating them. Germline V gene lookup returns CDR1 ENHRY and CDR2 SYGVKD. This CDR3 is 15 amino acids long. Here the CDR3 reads CAISAREAGTGELFF. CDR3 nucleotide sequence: TGTGCCATCAGTGCCAGGGAGGCGGGCACCGGGGAGCTGTTTTTT.

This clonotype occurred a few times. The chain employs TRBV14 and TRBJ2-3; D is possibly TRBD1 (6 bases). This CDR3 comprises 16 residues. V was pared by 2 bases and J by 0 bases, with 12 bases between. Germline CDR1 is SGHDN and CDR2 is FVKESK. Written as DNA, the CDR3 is TGTGCCAGCAGCCAATCGACAGGTCTTAGCACAGATACGCAGTATTTT. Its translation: CASSQSTGLSTDTQYF.

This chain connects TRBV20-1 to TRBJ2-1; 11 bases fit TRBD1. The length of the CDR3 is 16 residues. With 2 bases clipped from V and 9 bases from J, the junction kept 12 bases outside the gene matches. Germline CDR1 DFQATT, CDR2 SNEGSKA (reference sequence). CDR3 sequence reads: CSARIPGQGGNGEQFF. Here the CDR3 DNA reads TGCAGTGCTAGAATTCCGGGACAGGGGGGGAACGGTGAGCAGTTCTTC.

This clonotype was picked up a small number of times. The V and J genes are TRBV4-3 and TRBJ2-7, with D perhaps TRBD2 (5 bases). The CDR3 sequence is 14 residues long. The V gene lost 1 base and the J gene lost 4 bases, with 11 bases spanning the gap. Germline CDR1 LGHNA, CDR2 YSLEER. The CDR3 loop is CASSQALEGYEQYF. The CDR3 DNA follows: TGCGCCAGCAGCCAAGCTCTCGAGGGTTACGAGCAGTACTTC.

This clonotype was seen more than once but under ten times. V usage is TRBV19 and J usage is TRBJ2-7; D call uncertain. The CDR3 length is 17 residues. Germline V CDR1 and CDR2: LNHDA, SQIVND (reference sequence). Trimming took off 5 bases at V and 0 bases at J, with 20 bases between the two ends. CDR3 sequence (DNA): TGTGCCAGTAGTGGCTCGGAGTCTAGGTCGATCTCCTACGAGCAGTACTTC. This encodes CASSGSESRSISYEQYF.